These 10 T cell receptor beta chains were sequenced from one sample in a study of T cell repertoires in cytomegalovirus infection. In TCRdb, the reads were re-called with MiXCR into one record per CDR3 protein. This repertoire shows fewer than 950,000 distinct CDR3 sequences, around a third found once; its top ten account for around 12%. No antigen has been identified for these receptors. The sequenced sample was cultured CD8+ T cells from PBMCs, obtained from culture after CMV antigen stimulation. Receptors originate from a human donor in good health (CMV status not recorded). Some clones in this sample may be carry-over from other donors' samples.

Points on this clonotype: A much larger clone sits a single nucleotide away, making a read error possible. The chain combines TRBV7-2 with TRBJ2-3, with 11 bases aligning to TRBD2. V trimming: 3 bases; J trimming: 5 bases; junction bases outside the gene matches: 10. The length of the CDR3 is 17 residues. The germline V gene has CDR1 SGHTA and CDR2 FQGNSA. The CDR3 DNA follows: TGTGCCAGCAGCTTCCCAGCTAGCGGGGGGACCAAAGATACGCAGTATTTT. Translating gives CASSFPASGGTKDTQYF.

The chain couples TRBV29-1 to TRBJ2-1; TRBD1 matches at 8 bases. From germline, CDR1 is SQVTM and CDR2 ANQGSEA. V was pared by 0 bases and J by 3 bases, with 10 bases of the junction left unmatched. There are 17 residues in the CDR3. The CDR3 nucleotides read TGCAGCGTTGAAGATTATCGAGGACAGGGTATCTACAATGAGCAGTTCTTC. It specifies CSVEDYRGQGIYNEQFF.

Notes on this clonotype: The junction departs from germline at one end; a sequencing error may be responsible. This chain connects TRBV19 to TRBJ1-1; TRBD1 might be the D (6 bases). Germline values: CDR1 LNHDA, CDR2 SQIVND (reference sequence). CDR3 length equals 18 residues. The DNA of the CDR3 is TGTGCCAGTAGTAAGATCGGGGAGGTGTGGACAGTCATCACTGAAGCTTGCTTT. It yields the protein CASSKIGEVWTVITEACF.

V gene TRBV10-3 combines with J gene TRBJ1-2; D is possibly TRBD1 (6 bases). This CDR3 spans 16 amino acids. Between the trimmed V and J ends, which lost 2 bases and 2 bases, there was a span of 15 bases. Germline-derived CDR1 and CDR2 are ENHRY and SYGVKD. CDR3 DNA sequence: TGTGCCATCAGTGAGAGGAACACAGGGATCAACTATGGCTACACCTTC. Translating it yields CAISERNTGINYGYTF.

The gene calls are TRBV27 and TRBJ1-6; D is ambiguous. The V gene lost 2 bases and the J gene lost 9 bases, with 5 bases spanning the gap. CDR1 is MNHEY and CDR2 is SMNVEV in the germline V gene (reference sequence). There are 12 residues in the CDR3. CDR3: CASSLNGSPLHF. The CDR3, as DNA: TGTGCCAGCAGTTTAAACGGTTCACCCCTCCACTTT.

This clonotype turned up a few times. The genes are TRBV24-1 and TRBJ1-1; no definite D call. The germline V and J ends were trimmed by 3 bases and 5 bases, with 3 bases remaining between them. The germline gives CDR1 KGHDR, CDR2 SFDVKD. CDR3 length equals 11 residues. The CDR3 DNA sequence: TGTGCCACCAGTGATCGGACTGAAGCTTTCTTT. This encodes CATSDRTEAFF.

The chain uses TRBV27 and TRBJ2-4, with a tentative D call TRBD1 (5 bases). V lost 5 bases, J lost 8 bases, and 16 bases lay in between. The CDR3 extends over 14 amino acids. Germline V gene data show CDR1 as MNHEY and CDR2 as SMNVEV (reference sequence). The CDR3 sequence is CASSIGHEGDIQYF. The CDR3, as DNA: TGTGCCAGCAGTATCGGACACGAAGGGGACATTCAGTACTTC.

The rearrangement uses TRBV27 and TRBJ2-7; tentative D call: TRBD1 (5 bases). Trimming shortened V by 4 bases and J by 3 bases, and 13 bases separated the two germline ends. This CDR3 has 14 amino acids. CDR1 MNHEY and CDR2 SMNVEV come from the germline V gene (reference sequence). The CDR3 reads CASSSGASDYEQYF. CDR3 nucleotides: TGTGCCAGCAGTTCTGGGGCGTCCGACTACGAGCAGTACTTC.

This clonotype appeared a few times. This chain joins TRBV7-9 and TRBJ1-4, with D hard to call. Germline V gene data show CDR1 as SEHNR and CDR2 as FQNEAQ (reference sequence). V was clipped by 5 bases and J by 11 bases, with 12 bases between them. This CDR3 contains 12 residues. CDR3 nucleotide sequence: TGTGCCAGCAGCCAAAATCAAGTGAAACTGTTTTTT. Translated, it gives CASSQNQVKLFF.

Only a few counts were recorded for this clonotype. V gene TRBV20-1 combines with J gene TRBJ1-4, with D possibly being TRBD1 (6 bases). The CDR3 has 16 residues. The ends were cut back, 1 base at V and 0 bases at J, with 12 bases in the middle. Germline V gene data show CDR1 as DFQATT and CDR2 as SNEGSKA (reference sequence). This CDR3 is CSARGVRDTTNEKLFF. CDR3 nucleotides: TGCAGTGCTAGAGGGGTCAGGGACACAACTAATGAAAAACTGTTTTTT.